Listed below are T cell receptor beta chains from one sample, sequenced in a study of T-cell reconstitution after alpha-beta-depleted transplantation in children. One entry per CDR3 protein, called by TCRdb with MiXCR from the PCR reads. The sample lists approximately 220,000 distinct CDR3 sequences, roughly 18% seen once, with about 39% in the top ten. The source was PBMCs, mostly from graft donor cells, collected 360 days after TCRalphabeta/CD19-depleted stem cell transplant. The receptors stem from a male patient between 2 and 10 years old who had a stem cell transplant for acute lymphoblastic leukemia, so the T cells may come from the graft donor. CDR3s include the opening cysteine and the closing phenylalanine or tryptophan. A D gene is named only where the DNA matches it firmly. A clone size is listed for some rows: how often the clone was seen (once, few, many), or a class if it is expanded.

D gene: .
clone size: .
J gene: TRBJ1-2
V gene: TRBV7-9
CDR3 DNA: TGTGCCAGCAGCGCGCAGCGAGAGAGTCCCTACACCTTC
CDR3 protein: CASSAQRESPYTF

D gene: .
clone size: .
J gene: TRBJ2-3
V gene: TRBV6-1
CDR3 DNA: TGTGCCAGCAGGGTCGGCATTAGCACAGATACGCAGTATTTT
CDR3 protein: CASRVGISTDTQYF

D gene: .
clone size: .
J gene: TRBJ1-5
V gene: TRBV5-5
CDR3 DNA: TGTGCCAGCAGCGCAGCGGGACCCCACCTAAATCAGCCCCAGCATTTT
CDR3 protein: CASSAAGPHLNQPQHF

D gene: .
clone size: few
J gene: TRBJ2-7
V gene: TRBV7-6
CDR3 DNA: TGTGCCAGCAGCCTAGGAGGGGGACATTTCTACGAGCAGTACTTC
CDR3 protein: CASSLGGGHFYEQYF

D gene: TRBD2
clone size: many
J gene: TRBJ2-4
V gene: TRBV10-2
CDR3 DNA: TGCGCCAGCAGTGAGATGGGTAGCGGGGAAGTAGTTCAGTACTTC
CDR3 protein: CASSEMGSGEVVQYF

D gene: .
clone size: few
J gene: TRBJ2-1
V gene: TRBV5-1
CDR3 DNA: TGCGCCAGCAGCTTGGCGATCGGTGTTTCCTACAATGAGCAGTTCTTC
CDR3 protein: CASSLAIGVSYNEQFF

D gene: .
clone size: many
J gene: TRBJ2-5
V gene: TRBV15
CDR3 DNA: TGTGCCACCGAAAGAGGGGTACAAGAGACCCAGTACTTC
CDR3 protein: CATERGVQETQYF

D gene: .
clone size: .
J gene: TRBJ2-7
V gene: TRBV6-5
CDR3 DNA: TGTGCCAGCAGTTTAACCCCCGGGGTCTACGAGCAGTACTTC
CDR3 protein: CASSLTPGVYEQYF

D gene: .
clone size: .
J gene: TRBJ2-2
V gene: TRBV14
CDR3 DNA: TGTGCCAGCAGCCTAGCCCGTGGCTGGGAGCTGTTTTTT
CDR3 protein: CASSLARGWELFF

D gene: TRBD1
clone size: few
J gene: TRBJ1-1
V gene: TRBV20-1
CDR3 DNA: TGCAGTGCTAGAGACGACAGGGGGAACACTGAAGCTTTCTTT
CDR3 protein: CSARDDRGNTEAFF

D gene: .
clone size: .
J gene: TRBJ1-4
V gene: TRBV29-1
CDR3 DNA: TGCAGCGTTGAATATGCAACGGGTAAACTGTTTTTT
CDR3 protein: CSVEYATGKLFF

D gene: .
clone size: .
J gene: TRBJ2-3
V gene: TRBV2
CDR3 DNA: TGTGCCAGCAGTTTTCCCTCCGTCAGGGGGAGGTACACAGATACGCAGTATTTT
CDR3 protein: CASSFPSVRGRYTDTQYF

D gene: .
clone size: .
J gene: TRBJ2-7
V gene: TRBV6-2/TRBV6-3
CDR3 DNA: TGTGCCAGTTCGGACAGTCTCGGTTTGGACGAGCAGTACTTC
CDR3 protein: CASSDSLGLDEQYF

D gene: .
clone size: few
J gene: TRBJ2-1
V gene: TRBV29-1
CDR3 DNA: TGCAGTTCTGAAAGGACAACGGGGTACAATGAGCAGTTCTTC
CDR3 protein: CSSERTTGYNEQFF

D gene: TRBD2
clone size: many
J gene: TRBJ2-1
V gene: TRBV29-1
CDR3 DNA: TGCAGCGTTCCCTGGGGGGGATATGAGCAGTTCTTC
CDR3 protein: CSVPWGGYEQFF

D gene: .
clone size: .
J gene: TRBJ2-7
V gene: TRBV6-2/TRBV6-3
CDR3 DNA: TGTGCCAGCAGAGTCCTGGACTACGAGCAGTACTTC
CDR3 protein: CASRVLDYEQYF

D gene: .
clone size: once
J gene: TRBJ1-3
V gene: TRBV30
CDR3 DNA: TGTGCCTGGGGGAGATCGGGCACTGGAAACACCATATATTTT
CDR3 protein: CAWGRSGTGNTIYF

D gene: .
clone size: few
J gene: TRBJ2-7
V gene: TRBV7-2
CDR3 DNA: TGTGCCAGCAGCTTTTCTCCCAGCTACGAGCAGTACTTC
CDR3 protein: CASSFSPSYEQYF

D gene: .
clone size: .
J gene: TRBJ2-2
V gene: TRBV6-2/TRBV6-3
CDR3 DNA: TGTGCCAGCAGTAAACAGGGCCACACCGGGGAGCTGTTTTTT
CDR3 protein: CASSKQGHTGELFF

D gene: TRBD1
clone size: .
J gene: TRBJ2-2
V gene: TRBV7-9
CDR3 DNA: TGTGCCAGCAGCCCCCGGGACAGGGGGACCGGGGAGCTGTTTTTT
CDR3 protein: CASSPRDRGTGELFF

D gene: .
clone size: few
J gene: TRBJ1-1
V gene: TRBV29-1
CDR3 DNA: TGCAGCGTGACCGCCCGAACTGAAGCTTTCTTT
CDR3 protein: CSVTARTEAFF

D gene: .
clone size: few
J gene: TRBJ1-6
V gene: TRBV6-5
CDR3 DNA: TGTGCCAGCAGTTACTCCGGGGATGCGGCTTCACCCCTCCACTTT
CDR3 protein: CASSYSGDAASPLHF

D gene: TRBD1
clone size: .
J gene: TRBJ1-1
V gene: TRBV5-1
CDR3 DNA: TGCGCCAGCAGCGACAGGGTTGGAAGCACTGAAGCTTTCTTT
CDR3 protein: CASSDRVGSTEAFF

D gene: .
clone size: .
J gene: TRBJ2-5
V gene: TRBV29-1
CDR3 DNA: TGCAGCGTTCCTTCCCCGACAGTTTTCCAAGAGACCCAGTACTTC
CDR3 protein: CSVPSPTVFQETQYF

D gene: TRBD1
clone size: few
J gene: TRBJ1-4
V gene: TRBV28
CDR3 DNA: TGTGCCAGCAGCCCACCGGGACAGGGAAAAAAACTGTTTTTT
CDR3 protein: CASSPPGQGKKLFF

D gene: .
clone size: .
J gene: TRBJ2-3
V gene: TRBV24-1
CDR3 DNA: TGTGCCACCAGTGAATTGCAGGGGGGTACGCAGTATTTT
CDR3 protein: CATSELQGGTQYF

D gene: .
clone size: few
J gene: TRBJ2-1
V gene: TRBV27
CDR3 DNA: TGTGCCAGCAGTTTATCGAGAGTGGTTGAGCAGTTCTTC
CDR3 protein: CASSLSRVVEQFF

D gene: .
clone size: few
J gene: TRBJ2-2
V gene: TRBV12-3/TRBV12-4
CDR3 DNA: TGTGCCAGCAGTTACGGGACTCCCACCGGGGAGCTGTTTTTT
CDR3 protein: CASSYGTPTGELFF

D gene: .
clone size: few
J gene: TRBJ2-1
V gene: TRBV11-3
CDR3 DNA: TGTGCCAGCAGTTCAGGGTTTGGGGGCGCCGTGAATGAGCAGTTCTTC
CDR3 protein: CASSSGFGGAVNEQFF